The next 32 T cell receptor beta chains were all read from a single sample in a study of T cells after yellow fever vaccination. One entry per CDR3 protein results from TCRdb running MiXCR on the 5' RACE reads. The sample shows just over 250,000 distinct CDR3 sequences, around 4.9% of them seen only once. Source: CD4+ T cells sorted from PBMCs, taken on the day of the yellow fever booster vaccination. The receptors originated from a man between 18 and 29 years old who received the YFV17D yellow fever vaccine.

This clonotype is deemed medium-sized (0.01 to 0.1%). V usage is TRBV18 and J usage is TRBJ2-5, with D maybe TRBD1 (5 bases). The CDR3 is 16 amino acids. Trimming pared 0 bases from V and 5 bases from J, leaving 16 bases between. Germline values: CDR1 KGHSH, CDR2 LQKENI. For the CDR3, the DNA is TGTGCCAGCTCACCACCGTTAAGTGGGGCCGCGGAGACCCAGTACTTC. Protein: CASSPPLSGAAETQYF.

This clonotype was found a few times. The rearrangement uses TRBV5-4 and TRBJ2-3, with TRBD2 matching over 8 bases. The CDR3 totals 14 residues. J lost 3 bases, V lost 6 bases, and 6 bases had no gene match. The germline V gene has CDR1 SGHNT and CDR2 YYREEE (reference sequence). The CDR3 region has the DNA TGTGCCAGCACCGGGGTAGCGGGGACAGATACGCAGTATTTT. Its protein is CASTGVAGTDTQYF.

This clonotype was seen a handful of times. V gene TRBV10-3 combines with J gene TRBJ1-3; perhaps TRBD1 as D (5 bases). V lost 6 bases to trimming and J lost 0 bases, with 15 bases between them. CDR1 ENHRY and CDR2 SYGVKD come from the germline V gene. The CDR3 runs 16 residues. CDR3 coding DNA: TGTGCCATCAGCCGGACTACAGGTCGCTCTGGAAACACCATATATTTT. Protein product: CAISRTTGRSGNTIYF.

The table lists this clonotype with a few counts. The CDR3 region has the DNA TGTGCCAGCAGTTACGGGCAGCAGGGAGGTTACGAGCAGTACGTC. Translation gives CASSYGQQGGYEQYV. The J gene is TRBJ2-7, the V gene TRBV6-2 or TRBV6-3, with a possible D match to TRBD2 (6 bases). This CDR3 is built from 15 residues. V shed 2 bases and J shed 4 bases, with 15 bases lying between them. The germline V gene encodes CDR1 MNHEY and CDR2 SVGEGT.

This clonotype came up many times. CDR3 protein: CSARDPKTGGGYEQYF. DNA for the CDR3: TGCAGTGCTAGAGATCCCAAGACAGGGGGCGGATACGAGCAGTACTTC. This chain uses TRBV20-1 with TRBJ2-7; 10 bases are shared with TRBD1. Germline trimming cut 0 bases from V and 4 bases from J; bases unmatched to any gene: 9. This CDR3 contains 16 residues. The germline V gene encodes CDR1 DFQATT and CDR2 SNEGSKA (reference sequence).

CDR3 in DNA: TGCAGTGCTAGATCGGGGGCTTCTGGGGCCAACGTCCTGACTTTC. This gives the protein CSARSGASGANVLTF. The V and J genes are TRBV20-1 and TRBJ2-6, with D perhaps assigned TRBD1 or TRBD2 (6 bases each). V lost 2 bases and J 1 base, leaving 9 bases between the germline ends. In germline, CDR1 is DFQATT, CDR2 SNEGSKA (reference sequence). This CDR3 has 15 residues.

The sample holds a few counts of this clonotype. The chain combines TRBV10-3 with TRBJ2-3, with 10 bases fitting TRBD2. The CDR3 extends over 17 amino acids. Germline CDR1 is ENHRY and CDR2 is SYGVKD. The V and J ends lost 2 bases and 4 bases, in that order; junction bases with no gene match: 9. CDR3 coding DNA: TGTGCCATCAGTGAGGGGCCCCTAGCGGGGGACCCAGATACGCAGTATTTT. It encodes CAISEGPLAGDPDTQYF.

There are many counts of this clonotype. The chain links TRBV4-1 to TRBJ1-2; weak D call: TRBD1 (6 bases). The CDR3 is 14 residues long. Germline CDR1 is MGHRA and CDR2 is YSYEKL. V lost 4 bases and J lost 4, with 13 bases in between. The CDR3 loop is CASSPPGQLYGYTF. DNA of the CDR3: TGCGCCAGCAGCCCGCCGGGACAACTCTATGGCTACACCTTC.

For the CDR3, the DNA is TGCGCCAGCAGTGATCTGCGGGGGGGTAACAATGAGCAGTTCTTC. Encoded protein: CASSDLRGGNNEQFF. V gene TRBV10-2 combines with J gene TRBJ2-1; 9 bases are shared with TRBD2. The V segment lost 3 bases and the J segment 5 bases; nucleotides outside the gene matches: 5. Germline loops: CDR1 WSHSY, CDR2 SAAADI. The CDR3 is made up of 15 amino acids.

The J gene is TRBJ2-5, the V gene TRBV20-1; D unclear. V dropped 2 bases and J dropped 4 bases, with 8 bases sitting between them. CDR3 length: 12 amino acids. CDR1 and CDR2 from the germline V gene are DFQATT and SNEGSKA (reference sequence). CDR3 residues: CSARRYLETQYF. CDR3 sequence (DNA): TGCAGTGCTAGAAGATATTTAGAGACCCAGTACTTC.

This clonotype was recorded a few times. The chain joins TRBV9 to TRBJ2-2; D remains ambiguous. This CDR3 spans 14 amino acids. Trimming cost V 7 bases and J 1 base, with 11 bases left between them. Germline V gene lookup returns CDR1 SGDLS and CDR2 YYNGEE. In DNA, the CDR3 is TGTGCCAGCGCCCGAAGACGGAACACCGGGGAGCTGTTTTTT. Encoded protein: CASARRRNTGELFF.

This clonotype was counted a few times. The CDR3 DNA is TGCGCCAGCAGCTCCCTACAGGGGATGAGCACTGAAGCTTTCTTT. Translating gives CASSSLQGMSTEAFF. The chain uses TRBV5-1 and TRBJ1-1, with 7 bases that match TRBD1. This CDR3 spans 15 amino acids. V was clipped by 3 bases and J by 4 bases; unmatched bases: 9. Germline V gene lookup returns CDR1 SGHRS and CDR2 YFSETQ.

In its sample, this clonotype was seen many times. The J gene is TRBJ2-3, the V gene TRBV7-9, with D uncertain. The CDR3 contains 18 residues. Germline V gene sequence: CDR1 SEHNR, CDR2 FQNEAQ (reference sequence). V was cut by 2 bases and J by 4 bases, with 22 bases left in between. The CDR3 coding sequence is TGTGCCAGCAGCTTACAATGGAGTCGAACTGCTTTCCCAGATACGCAGTATTTT. Protein sequence: CASSLQWSRTAFPDTQYF.

In this sample, this clonotype turned up a few times. CDR3 sequence reads: CASSPRTVANTEAFF. The CDR3, as DNA: TGTGCCAGCTCCCCAAGGACAGTAGCGAACACTGAAGCTTTCTTT. This chain connects TRBV18 to TRBJ1-1, with D possibly TRBD1 on 6 matching bases. The CDR3 is made up of 15 amino acids. Germline loops: CDR1 KGHSH, CDR2 LQKENI. Trimming removed 6 bases from V and 1 base from J, with 15 bases in between.

This clonotype was seen only a few times. V gene TRBV5-1 combines with J gene TRBJ2-1, with TRBD2 matching over 10 bases. The germline CDR1 and CDR2 sequences are SGHRS and YFSETQ. There are 14 residues in the CDR3. The ends lost 4 bases at V and 5 bases at J; junction bases unmatched: 3. The CDR3 here is CASSTSGADNEQFF. The CDR3 DNA sequence: TGCGCCAGCAGCACTAGCGGGGCGGACAATGAGCAGTTCTTC.

The chain couples TRBV6-6 to TRBJ2-7; no definite D call. The germline CDR1 and CDR2 sequences are MNHNY and SVGAGI (reference sequence). This CDR3 comprises 14 residues. V was cut by 5 bases and J by 0 bases, with 11 bases left in between. CDR3: CASSRNKSSYEQYV. CDR3 DNA sequence: TGTGCCAGCAGTCGAAATAAAAGCTCCTACGAGCAGTACGTC.

This rearrangement joins TRBV20-1 to TRBJ1-1, with D perhaps matching TRBD1 (5 bases). V lost 3 bases and J lost 4, with 15 bases in between. This CDR3 has 14 amino acids. CDR1 and CDR2 from the germline V gene are DFQATT and SNEGSKA (reference sequence). This CDR3 reads CSASLFGRGTEAFF. CDR3 DNA: TGCAGTGCTAGTTTGTTCGGGAGGGGCACTGAAGCTTTCTTT.

The genes are TRBV18 and TRBJ2-1, with 7 bases lining up with TRBD2. The CDR3 has 15 amino acids. Looked up from germline, CDR1 is KGHSH and CDR2 is LQKENI. The V gene end was trimmed by 3 bases and the J gene end by 6 bases; junction bases not matched to a gene: 8. CDR3 sequence reads: CASSPGLVRSNEQFF. The DNA of the CDR3 is TGTGCCAGCTCACCCGGACTAGTAAGGAGCAATGAGCAGTTCTTC.

This clonotype came up a few times. CDR3 residues: CASSRTASTGRVTEAFF. CDR3 DNA sequence: TGTGCCAGCAGCCGTACCGCATCGACAGGGAGGGTCACTGAAGCTTTCTTT. The V and J genes are TRBV9 and TRBJ1-1; 7 bases map to TRBD1. The CDR3 contains 17 residues. Germline CDR1 SGDLS, CDR2 YYNGEE. After removal of 4 bases from V and 4 bases from J, the junction contained 16 bases not matched to a gene.

The chain couples TRBV3-1 to TRBJ1-6; perhaps TRBD1 as D (6 bases). Trimming shortened V by 5 bases and J by 9 bases, and 14 bases separated the two germline ends. The germline V gene encodes CDR1 LGHDT and CDR2 YNNKEL (reference sequence). The CDR3 spans 14 residues. The CDR3 nucleotides read TGTGCCAGCAGCGGGGGGCCCAAGGCTTCACCCCTCCACTTT. Its protein product is CASSGGPKASPLHF.

This clonotype was found many times. V is TRBV28 and J is TRBJ2-2; D is unclear. The CDR3 sequence is 12 residues long. V was clipped by 6 bases and J by 5 bases, with 7 bases between them. Germline CDR1 MDHEN, CDR2 SYDVKM. This CDR3 is CASRERTGELFF. CDR3 DNA sequence: TGTGCCAGCAGGGAGAGAACCGGGGAGCTGTTTTTT.

This clonotype was counted at least ten times. The rearrangement links TRBV20-1 to TRBJ2-7; 7 bases line up with TRBD1. J was trimmed by 2 bases and V by 6 bases; bases with no gene match: 7. This CDR3 comprises 13 residues. Germline-derived CDR1 and CDR2 are DFQATT and SNEGSKA (reference sequence). This CDR3 is CSAILGTAYEQYF. In DNA form, the CDR3 reads TGCAGTGCCATACTCGGGACAGCCTACGAGCAGTACTTC.

This clonotype showed up many times. The CDR3 bases are TGTGCCAGCATGGTGGGCTCTGTTAATTCACCCCTCCACTTT. Translation: CASMVGSVNSPLHF. The genes are TRBV27 and TRBJ1-6; D call uncertain. The CDR3 length is 14 residues. V was clipped by 7 bases and J by 6 bases, with 13 bases between them. CDR1 and CDR2 from the germline V gene are MNHEY and SMNVEV (reference sequence).

The chain combines TRBV20-1 with TRBJ1-5, with D perhaps matching TRBD1 (6 bases). This CDR3 comprises 15 residues. Germline values: CDR1 DFQATT, CDR2 SNEGSKA (reference sequence). V lost 3 bases and J lost 4, with 16 bases in between. The CDR3 DNA is TGCAGTGCTAGGGCAGGGGTCTCGTTGAATCAGCCCCAGCATTTT. Its protein product is CSARAGVSLNQPQHF.

This clonotype was recorded at least ten times. The chain combines TRBV12-3 or TRBV12-4 with TRBJ2-4, with D perhaps assigned TRBD1 or TRBD2 (5 bases each). The CDR3 has 21 amino acids. V was shortened by 3 bases and J by 0 bases, with 27 bases between the two germline ends. In nucleotides, the CDR3 is TGTGCCAGCAGTTTCCAGGTTTCTCCGCCGGGACCCCGCTTAGCCAAAAACATTCAGTACTTC. Translation: CASSFQVSPPGPRLAKNIQYF.

This clonotype was recorded a few times. The chain is built from TRBV9 and TRBJ2-2; the D is unclear. V was shortened by 0 bases and J by 4 bases, with 13 bases between the two germline ends. CDR1 is SGDLS and CDR2 is YYNGEE in the germline V gene. The CDR3 has 16 residues. The CDR3 protein is CASSVGPAVFTGELFF. Written as DNA, the CDR3 is TGTGCCAGCAGCGTAGGTCCAGCCGTATTCACCGGGGAGCTGTTTTTT.

This clonotype was recorded many times. The gene calls are TRBV28 and TRBJ2-7, with D possibly TRBD2 on 7 matching bases. Trimming took 3 bases from V and 3 from J, leaving 12 bases between them. CDR3 length: 14 residues. The germline V gene encodes CDR1 MDHEN and CDR2 SYDVKM. CDR3 protein: CASSLRGLHYEQYV. DNA of the CDR3: TGTGCCAGCAGTTTGCGGGGGCTCCACTACGAGCAGTACGTC.

This clonotype was seen only a few times. V gene TRBV9 combines with J gene TRBJ2-1, with 8 bases fitting TRBD2. Germline CDR1 SGDLS, CDR2 YYNGEE. CDR3 length equals 18 residues. Trimming removed 0 bases from V and 0 bases from J; junction bases left unmatched: 8. The CDR3 coding sequence is TGTGCCAGCAGCGTAGGGAGCGGGGGTGCTAGCTCCTACAATGAGCAGTTCTTC. Amino acid sequence: CASSVGSGGASSYNEQFF. Filled out from reference TRBV9 and TRBJ2-1, the complete variable domain reads DSGVTQTPKHLITATGQRVTLRCSPRSGDLSVYWYQQSLDQGLQFLIQYYNGEERAKGNILERFSAQQFPDLHSELNLSSLELGDSALYFCASSVGSGGASSYNEQFFGPGTRLTVL.

This clonotype came up a few times. The gene calls are TRBV7-9 and TRBJ1-2, with 9 bases matching TRBD1. This CDR3 spans 19 amino acids. The ends lost 10 bases at V and 7 bases at J; junction bases unmatched: 28. Per the germline V gene, CDR1 is SEHNR and CDR2 is FQNEAQ (reference sequence). CDR3 sequence: CATTSLRLYRGLPWGGYTF. The DNA of the CDR3 is TGTGCCACCACCAGCTTGCGGCTGTACAGGGGGCTGCCTTGGGGTGGCTACACCTTC.

This clonotype was seen a few times. V is TRBV27 and J is TRBJ1-1; D unresolved. CDR1 and CDR2 (germline): MNHEY, SMNVEV (reference sequence). Deletions cut 1 base from V and 5 bases from J, with 14 bases between. This CDR3 spans 15 amino acids. The CDR3 here is CASSLLPDTSTEAFF. CDR3 DNA: TGTGCCAGCAGTTTATTACCAGATACATCGACTGAAGCTTTCTTT.

This clonotype was observed many times. The V call is TRBV20-1, the J call TRBJ2-2; tentatively, D is TRBD2 (5 bases). Trimming stripped 0 bases from V and 7 bases from J, with 15 bases between. The CDR3 loop spans 15 amino acids. CDR1 is DFQATT, CDR2 SNEGSKA, per germline (reference sequence). The CDR3 sequence: CSARDPQREIGELFF. The DNA for the CDR3 is TGCAGTGCTAGAGATCCGCAAAGGGAGATCGGGGAGCTGTTTTTT.

This clonotype has a handful of counts. This rearrangement joins TRBV6-1 to TRBJ2-7; D uncertain. This CDR3 is 15 amino acids long. The germline V gene encodes CDR1 MNHNS and CDR2 SASEGT. The V gene lost 1 base and the J gene lost 2 bases, with 12 bases spanning the gap. CDR3 sequence: CASSEGTSPPYEQYV. Here the CDR3 DNA reads TGTGCCAGCAGTGAAGGGACCTCTCCCCCCTACGAGCAGTACGTC.